This entry concerns a single T cell receptor beta chain. This receptor's antigen is unknown. No base qualities exist here, and no much larger clone lies one base off it. A single peripheral blood draw of roughly 0.11 L on average was collected from each donor into heparinised tubes. A BD FACSAria II and a panel including CD45RO, CCR7, CD25, CD127, CD95 and CD27 were used to sort naive, central memory, regulatory and stem cell-like memory CD4+ T cells. All sorted populations exceeded 95% purity. Right away, PBMCs were isolated by Lymphoprep density gradient centrifugation and were stained directly, with no culture step. Samples were stained and sorted in pairs, with one healthy donor and one patient per experiment, so that batch effects were minimized. The CDR3 spans 15 residues, from the cysteine through the phenylalanine. The sequence is cut down to CDR3 DNA, 45 bases in frame from base 1. From a lookup of the germline V gene (reference sequence), CDR1 and CDR2 are GTSNPN and SVGIG. Here V drops 3 bases and J drops 4 bases, and the junction holds 7 bases not matched to any gene.

The data are from a study of beta chain features in type 1 diabetes (dated by TCRdb to the late 2010s). With regard to the full study: Mean age, gender distribution, total cell number and subset yield were not different between patients and healthy donors. Across all samples, about 110 million sorted cells were examined, and cell number per subset correlated strongly with RNA yield. In the study, recently diagnosed type 1 diabetes patients and matched healthy donors were compared on the TCRB repertoires of their sorted circulating CD4+ T cell subsets. Regulatory and stem cell-like memory subsets were obtained from only 8 patients and about eight healthy donors, while naive and central memory subsets were obtained from all 30 or so donors. Study-wide findings and limitations: A moderate but significant shortening of TCRB CDR3 length was observed in type 1 diabetes patients in all four CD4+ subsets. Because cDNA rather than genomic DNA was sequenced, highly expressing activated cells could have been over-represented, although no difference in activation and CD3 levels was found between groups. Patients with type 1 diabetes made fewer insertions and deleted more nucleotides at VDJ recombination sites, implying thymic rearrangement abnormalities. Naive, central memory and regulatory TCRB repertoires appeared to be more alike among patients than among healthy donors. Shorter templates might be favored by PCR, yet because patient and control samples were amplified and corrected together, any such skew would affect both groups equally. Because small numbers of individuals were included in the HLA sub-analyses, any influence of HLA type on TCRB rearrangement was left unresolved.

All of the isolated RNA was reverse transcribed with the High Capacity cDNA Reverse Transcription Kit, so expressed TCRB transcripts were sequenced. Deep immunoSEQ sequencing was performed on naive, central memory and regulatory T cell samples, with an average of approximately 4 million total reads per sample. Sorted cells were lysed in RLT buffer, and RNA was extracted using DNase-treated RNeasy Micro or Mini kits according to cell number. Each cell subset was processed on its own to prevent cross-contamination, while patient and healthy donor samples were processed together. The immunoSEQ multiplex PCR was used to amplify TCRB sequences from cDNA, generating 87-bp fragments that spanned the CDR3 region. Sequencing of the amplicons was performed on the Illumina HiSeq platform. The paper's processing steps were these. PCR bias was corrected computationally using synthetic template baselines, and reads within Hamming distance 2 were collapsed, with unmergeable singletons discarded. Reads were aligned against IMGT to assign V, D and J genes, CDR3 length and insertions or deletions at six rearrangement sites. Within each subset, clonotype counts were normalized to sorted cell number, after which true diversity and Gini coefficients were computed with the tcR R package. The overlap coefficient, calculated on TCRB nucleotide sequences, was used to measure repertoire sharing. As a proxy for the pre-selection repertoire, out-of-frame TCRB sequences from naive cells were analyzed. The table was pulled from immuneACCESS by TCRdb, which kept in-frame rearrangements only. Such tables lose some clones; where checked, under half of the loss comes from unresolved V genes, and the rest has no known cause. The V and J calls and clone size come from that table; D and trimming were worked out from the DNA. This sample gives around 240,000 clones in total; 68% of them show up just once. About 0.051% of the sample is taken by the ten largest.

The clonotype was recovered from a man younger than 40 in good health. This chain is built from TRBV30 and TRBJ1-5; TRBD1 agrees with 9 junctional bases. The sequenced sample consisted of naive CD4+ T cells from blood. The sample's cell subset or site label is to be understood as: true naive CD4+ T cells. At the DNA level, the sequence is TGTGCCTGGAGCCCCAGGGGGACAGGGAATCAGCCCCAGCATTTT. The encoded protein is CAWSPRGTGNQPQHF.